The 11 T cell receptor beta chains listed next were all sequenced from one sample in a study of blood T cell repertoires in COVID-19 (dated by TCRdb to the early 2020s). Library construction relied on the immunoSEQ multiplex PCR assay. TCRdb holds this immuneACCESS table with in-frame rearrangements only. Some clones are missing; in checked studies, unresolved V genes explain under half, and the rest has no known cause. Here the sample has about 190,000 clones; around 80% occur a single time. Of the sample, under 3.5% is held by the ten largest clones. The sequencing sample was made of peripheral blood. These TCRs come from a woman aged 80 or older with active or convalescent COVID-19.

The CDR3 DNA reads as TGTGCCAGCAGCCAACAGGAAAGGAACACTGAAGCTTTCTTT. Encoded protein: CASSQQERNTEAFF. The chain carries TRBV3-1 (or the pseudogene TRBV3-2) and TRBJ1-1; D is undetermined. The CDR3 is 14 residues long. From germline, CDR1 is LGHDT and CDR2 YNNKEL (reference sequence). The V end lost 2 bases, the J end lost 1 base, and 8 bases lay between the germline ends.

V is TRBV2 and J is TRBJ1-6, with D perhaps TRBD1 (5 bases). The CDR3 length is 14 residues. Looked up from germline, CDR1 is SNHLY and CDR2 is FYNNEI. The V gene lost 4 bases and the J gene lost 7 bases, with 11 bases spanning the gap. The CDR3 coding sequence is TGTGCCAGCAGTGCCGGGGGTCCAAATTCACCCCTCCACTTT. This translates into CASSAGGPNSPLHF.

The chain carries TRBV27 and TRBJ1-2, with 8 bases matching TRBD1. Germline lookup yields CDR1 MNHEY and CDR2 SMNVEV (reference sequence). After removal of 5 bases from V and 8 bases from J, the junction contained 7 bases not matched to a gene. This CDR3 spans 13 amino acids. CDR3 in amino acids: CASSQDRDGGYTF. CDR3 in DNA: TGTGCCAGCAGTCAGGACAGGGACGGGGGCTACACCTTC.

This clone is a singleton in its sample. The CDR3 sequence is CASSSGGDQYF. DNA of the CDR3: TGTGCCAGCAGCTCGGGCGGGGACCAGTACTTC. This rearrangement joins TRBV11-3 to TRBJ2-7, with D possibly matching TRBD2 (6 bases). CDR3 length equals 11 residues. The V end was cut by 4 bases, the J end by 10 bases, with 11 bases between. From germline, CDR1 is SGHNT and CDR2 YENEEA.

The chain employs TRBV6-5 and TRBJ2-7, with 10 bases fitting TRBD1. The CDR3 loop spans 15 amino acids. With V trimmed by 6 bases and J by 4 bases, 9 bases remained unmatched. CDR1 MNHEY and CDR2 SVGAGI come from the germline V gene. This CDR3 reads CASRPTRGQGYEQYF. In nucleotides, the CDR3 is TGTGCCAGCAGACCGACCCGGGGACAGGGGTACGAGCAGTACTTC.

The chain joins TRBV6-5 to TRBJ1-2; no clear D gene. The CDR3 covers 14 residues. Trimming took 5 bases from V and 5 from J, leaving 15 bases between them. CDR1 is MNHEY and CDR2 is SVGAGI in the germline V gene. In nucleotides, the CDR3 is TGTGCCAGCAGTCCACCGTACAGCCTATATGGCTACACCTTC. The encoded protein is CASSPPYSLYGYTF.

This clone was seen only once. The V and J genes are TRBV6-5 and TRBJ1-2, with no clear D. The germline gives CDR1 MNHEY, CDR2 SVGAGI. The CDR3 runs 13 residues. V was trimmed by 4 bases and J by 7 bases, leaving 13 bases between them. The CDR3 bases are TGTGCCAGCAGTTTGGAGCCGGCGAGTGGCTACACCTTC. This translates into CASSLEPASGYTF.

This sequence joins TRBV28 and TRBJ2-1; 12 bases agree with TRBD1. Germline-derived CDR1 and CDR2 are MDHEN and SYDVKM. This CDR3 region has 16 residues. The trim removed 1 base at V and 4 bases at J, leaving 2 bases unmatched. The CDR3 loop is CASSLLGQGAYNEQFF. In DNA form, the CDR3 reads TGTGCCAGCAGTTTATTGGGACAGGGGGCGTACAATGAGCAGTTCTTC.

This clone was counted only a few times. This rearrangement joins TRBV12-3 or TRBV12-4 to TRBJ1-5; D unresolved. CDR3 size: 12 residues. The V gene lost 5 bases and the J gene lost 7 bases, with 9 bases spanning the gap. The CDR3 bases are TGTGCCAGCAGTAGCGGCGGCCAGCCCCAGCATTTT. This translates into CASSSGGQPQHF.

This chain joins TRBV19 and TRBJ1-3; perhaps TRBD1 as D (5 bases). V was cut by 7 bases and J by 0 bases, with 16 bases left in between. The CDR3 runs to 16 residues. CDR1 is LNHDA and CDR2 is SQIVND in the germline V gene (reference sequence). CDR3 in amino acids: CASTVTDAISGNTIYF. The CDR3, as DNA: TGTGCCAGTACGGTGACAGACGCCATCTCTGGAAACACCATATATTTT. Drawing the rest from reference TRBV19 and TRBJ1-3, the complete variable domain is DGGITQSPKYLFRKEGQNVTLSCEQNLNHDAMYWYRQDPGQGLRLIYYSQIVNDFQKGDIAEGYSVSREKKESFPLTVTSAQKNPTAFYLCASTVTDAISGNTIYFGEGSWLTVV.

V gene TRBV7-3 combines with J gene TRBJ1-1; D is perhaps TRBD1 (5 bases). The CDR3 totals 20 residues. V was clipped by 5 bases and J by 4 bases, with 32 bases between them. Germline V gene sequence: CDR1 SGHTA, CDR2 FQGTGA. The DNA for the CDR3 is TGTGCCAGCAGCCCCCACTTATACAAGGGGTGGCAAGATTTGAGCACTGAAGCTTTCTTT. It translates to CASSPHLYKGWQDLSTEAFF.